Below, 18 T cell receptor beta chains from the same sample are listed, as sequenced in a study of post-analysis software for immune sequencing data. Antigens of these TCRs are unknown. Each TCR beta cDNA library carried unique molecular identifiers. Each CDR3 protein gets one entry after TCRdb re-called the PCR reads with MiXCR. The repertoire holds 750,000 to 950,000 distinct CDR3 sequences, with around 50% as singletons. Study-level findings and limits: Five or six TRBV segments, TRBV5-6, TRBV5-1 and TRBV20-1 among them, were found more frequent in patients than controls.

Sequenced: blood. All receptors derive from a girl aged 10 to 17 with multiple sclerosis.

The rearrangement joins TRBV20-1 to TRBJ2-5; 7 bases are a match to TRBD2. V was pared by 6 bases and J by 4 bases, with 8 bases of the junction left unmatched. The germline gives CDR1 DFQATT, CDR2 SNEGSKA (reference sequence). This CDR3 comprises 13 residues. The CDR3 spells CSAPGGSVETQYF. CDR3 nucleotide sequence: TGCAGTGCCCCGGGGGGTAGTGTAGAGACCCAGTACTTC.

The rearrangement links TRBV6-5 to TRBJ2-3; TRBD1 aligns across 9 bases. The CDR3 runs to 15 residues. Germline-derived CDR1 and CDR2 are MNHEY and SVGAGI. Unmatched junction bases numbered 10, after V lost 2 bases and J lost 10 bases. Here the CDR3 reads CASSYPTTGGDAQYF. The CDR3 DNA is TGTGCCAGCAGTTACCCGACTACAGGGGGCGATGCGCAGTATTTT.

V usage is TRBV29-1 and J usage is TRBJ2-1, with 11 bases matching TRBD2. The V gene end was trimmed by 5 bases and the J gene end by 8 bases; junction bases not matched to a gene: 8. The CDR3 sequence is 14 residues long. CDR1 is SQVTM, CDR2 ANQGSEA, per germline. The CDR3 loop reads CSVHPGLAVHEQFF. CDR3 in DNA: TGCAGCGTTCACCCGGGACTAGCGGTTCATGAGCAGTTCTTC.

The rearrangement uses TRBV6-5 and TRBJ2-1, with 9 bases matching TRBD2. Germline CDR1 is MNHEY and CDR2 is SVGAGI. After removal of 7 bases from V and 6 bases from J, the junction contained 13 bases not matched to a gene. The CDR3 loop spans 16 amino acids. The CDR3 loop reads CASKKLAGIPLNEQFF. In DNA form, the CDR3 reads TGTGCCAGCAAAAAGCTAGCGGGGATACCTCTCAATGAGCAGTTCTTC.

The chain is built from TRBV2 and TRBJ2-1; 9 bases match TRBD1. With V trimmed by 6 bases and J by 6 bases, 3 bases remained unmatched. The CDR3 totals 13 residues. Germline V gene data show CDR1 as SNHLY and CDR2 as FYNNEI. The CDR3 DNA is TGTGCCAGCAGGTCGACAGGGGGCAATGAGCAGTTCTTC. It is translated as CASRSTGGNEQFF. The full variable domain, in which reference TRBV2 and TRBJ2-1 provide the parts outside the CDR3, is EPEVTQTPSHQVTQMGQEVILRCVPISNHLYFYWYRQILGQKVEFLVSFYNNEISEKSEIFDDQFSVERPDGSNFTLKIRSTKLEDSAMYFCASRSTGGNEQFFGPGTRLTVL.

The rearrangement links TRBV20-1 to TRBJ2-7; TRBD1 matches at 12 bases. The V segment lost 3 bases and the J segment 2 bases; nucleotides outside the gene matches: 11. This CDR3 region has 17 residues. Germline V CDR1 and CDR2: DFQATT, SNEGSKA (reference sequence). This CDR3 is CSARGQGAPSFTYEQYF. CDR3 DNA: TGCAGTGCTAGGGGACAGGGGGCTCCAAGCTTCACCTACGAGCAGTACTTC.

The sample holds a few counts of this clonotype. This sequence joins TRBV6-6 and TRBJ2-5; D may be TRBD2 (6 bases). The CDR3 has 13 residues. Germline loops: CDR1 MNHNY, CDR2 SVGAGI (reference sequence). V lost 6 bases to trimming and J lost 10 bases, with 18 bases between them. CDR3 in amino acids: CASRVAGPTFQYF. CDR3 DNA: TGTGCCAGCAGAGTGGCGGGACCGACCTTCCAGTACTTC.

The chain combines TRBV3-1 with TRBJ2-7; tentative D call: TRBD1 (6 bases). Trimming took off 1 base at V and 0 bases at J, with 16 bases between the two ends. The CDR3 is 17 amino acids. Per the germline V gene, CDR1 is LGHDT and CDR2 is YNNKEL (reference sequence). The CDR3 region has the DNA TGTGCCAGCAGCCAAGGGGGGCCCAACCGTCTCTCCTACGAGCAGTACTTC. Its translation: CASSQGGPNRLSYEQYF.

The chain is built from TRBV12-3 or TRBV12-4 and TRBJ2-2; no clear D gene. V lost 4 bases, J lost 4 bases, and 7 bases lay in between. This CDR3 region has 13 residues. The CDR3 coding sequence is TGTGCCAGCAGTTCTAGGCGCACCGGGGAGCTGTTTTTT. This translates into CASSSRRTGELFF.

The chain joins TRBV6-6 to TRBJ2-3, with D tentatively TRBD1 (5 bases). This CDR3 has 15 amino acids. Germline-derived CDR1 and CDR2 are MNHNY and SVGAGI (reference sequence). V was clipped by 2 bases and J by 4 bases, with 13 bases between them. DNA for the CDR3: TGTGCCAGCAGTTACGTGCCAGGGTTGGCAGATACGCAGTATTTT. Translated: CASSYVPGLADTQYF.

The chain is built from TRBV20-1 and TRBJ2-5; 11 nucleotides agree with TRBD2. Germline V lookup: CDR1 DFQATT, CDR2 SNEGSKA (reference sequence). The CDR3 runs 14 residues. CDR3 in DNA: TGCAGCGCCACCTCTAGCGGGAGGCGGGAGACCCAGTACTTC. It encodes CSATSSGRRETQYF.

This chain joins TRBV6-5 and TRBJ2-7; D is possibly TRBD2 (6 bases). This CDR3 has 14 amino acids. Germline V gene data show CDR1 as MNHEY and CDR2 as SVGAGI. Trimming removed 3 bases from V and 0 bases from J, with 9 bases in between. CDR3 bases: TGTGCCAGCAGTTATCCCGGGAGCTCCTACGAGCAGTACTTC. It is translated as CASSYPGSSYEQYF.

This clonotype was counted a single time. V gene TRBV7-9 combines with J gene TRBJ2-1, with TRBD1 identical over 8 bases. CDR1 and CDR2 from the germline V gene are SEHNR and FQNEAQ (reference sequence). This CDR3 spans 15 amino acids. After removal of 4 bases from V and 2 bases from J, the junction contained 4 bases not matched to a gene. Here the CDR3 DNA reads TGTGCCAGCAGCTATAACAGGGGGGCCTACAATGAGCAGTTCTTC. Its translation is CASSYNRGAYNEQFF.

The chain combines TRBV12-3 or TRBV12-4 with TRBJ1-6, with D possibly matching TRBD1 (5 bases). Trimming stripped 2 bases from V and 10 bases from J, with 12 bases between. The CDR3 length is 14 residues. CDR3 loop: CASSLWGVGSPLHF. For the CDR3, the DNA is TGTGCCAGCAGTTTATGGGGGGTAGGCTCACCCCTCCACTTT.

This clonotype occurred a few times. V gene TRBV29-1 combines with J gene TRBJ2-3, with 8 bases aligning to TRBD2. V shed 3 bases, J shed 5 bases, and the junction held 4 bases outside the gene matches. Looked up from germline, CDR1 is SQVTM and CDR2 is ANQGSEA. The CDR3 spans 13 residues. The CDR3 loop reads CSVDVAGLDTQYF. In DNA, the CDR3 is TGCAGCGTTGATGTAGCGGGGTTAGATACGCAGTATTTT.

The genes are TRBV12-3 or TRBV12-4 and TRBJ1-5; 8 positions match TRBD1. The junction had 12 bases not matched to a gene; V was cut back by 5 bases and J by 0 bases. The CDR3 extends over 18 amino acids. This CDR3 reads CASSPGGRSLYSNQPQHF. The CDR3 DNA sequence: TGTGCCAGCAGTCCAGGGGGCAGATCCCTCTATAGCAATCAGCCCCAGCATTTT.

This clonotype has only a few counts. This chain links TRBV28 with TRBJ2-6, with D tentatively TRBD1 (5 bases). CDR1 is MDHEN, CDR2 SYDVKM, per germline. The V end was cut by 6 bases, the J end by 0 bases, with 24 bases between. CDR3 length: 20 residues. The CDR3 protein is CASRTGTLHRSLSGANVLTF. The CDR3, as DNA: TGTGCCAGCAGAACAGGAACCCTTCATCGATCGCTCTCTGGGGCCAACGTCCTGACTTTC.

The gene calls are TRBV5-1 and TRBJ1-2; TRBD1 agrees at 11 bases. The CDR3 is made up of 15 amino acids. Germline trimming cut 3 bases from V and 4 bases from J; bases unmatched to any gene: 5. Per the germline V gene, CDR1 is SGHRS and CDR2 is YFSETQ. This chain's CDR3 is CASSWGQGVIYGYTF. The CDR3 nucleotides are TGCGCCAGCAGCTGGGGACAGGGGGTTATCTATGGCTACACCTTC.